The clone carrying this TCR beta chain was seen a handful of times. One entry per CDR3 protein results from TCRdb running MiXCR on the RT-PCR reads. The table shows about 74,000 distinct CDR3 sequences, with around 27% occurring only once. This entry comes from a study of patients and donors after allogeneic stem cell transplantation. Trimming stripped 5 bases from V and 4 bases from J, with 9 bases between. The germline V gene has CDR1 SGHTA and CDR2 FQGNSA. The CDR3 is 13 amino acids. The sample comprised blood, either unsorted or a sorted T cell fraction (not recorded which). The source of this sequence is a human donor who was either an allogeneic HSCT recipient or a stem cell or donor lymphocyte infusion donor (not recorded which). It is not recorded whose cells these are; they may come from a transplant donor. The J gene is TRBJ2-1, the V gene TRBV7-2, with D unresolved. CDR3 in DNA: TGTGCCAGCAGCCAGTGGATTTACAATGAGCAGTTCTTC. Translated: CASSQWIYNEQFF.